The entry that follows covers one T cell receptor beta chain sequence. As yet, its antigen is unknown. PCR was performed using 60 Vbeta and 13 Jbeta primers. The method was immunoSEQ multiplex PCR; TCRdb's version includes in-frame clones alone and lacks a portion of them. The sample has around 70,000 clones. The data belong to a study of cytomegalovirus exposure and HLA in healthy donors. In the study overall: Prior work identified around 110 million unique TCR beta sequences in 150 million to 200 million T cells. Findings of the study overall: HLA restriction was apparent for most CMV-associated TCR beta chains in a later analysis.

The TCR originated in a woman between 40 and 55 years old in good health and CMV-seropositive. Source material: PBMCs.

CDR3 sequence reads: CASSLSGSFYEQYF. Here the CDR3 DNA reads TGTGCCAGCAGTTTAAGCGGGAGTTTCTACGAGCAGTACTTC. J is TRBJ2-7 and V is TRBV28, with 8 bases aligning to TRBD2. The CDR3 extends over 14 amino acids. V gave up 2 bases and J gave up 3 bases; unmatched junction bases: 3. Germline V gene sequence: CDR1 MDHEN, CDR2 SYDVKM.